These 18 T cell receptor beta chains were sequenced from one sample in a study of blood T cell repertoires in COVID-19. TCRdb's copy holds only in-frame clones and misses some; the assay was immunoSEQ multiplex PCR. Of more than 65,000 clones listed, 87% are singletons. Sequencing input: peripheral blood. The receptor source for this set is a man in his sixties with acute or convalescent COVID-19.

The chain employs TRBV2 and TRBJ2-1; D not resolved. Germline CDR1 is SNHLY and CDR2 is FYNNEI. Trimming cost V 3 bases and J 4 bases, with 10 bases left between them. This CDR3 is built from 14 residues. CDR3 in DNA: TGTGCCAGCAGTGACAGAACATCATACAATGAGCAGTTCTTC. Translating it yields CASSDRTSYNEQFF.

The chain is built from TRBV29-1 and TRBJ1-1; TRBD1 matches 8 bases. After removal of 2 bases from V and 8 bases from J, the junction contained 7 bases not matched to a gene. In germline, CDR1 is SQVTM, CDR2 ANQGSEA. The length of the CDR3 is 13 residues. CDR3 bases: TGCAGCGTTGAACAGGGACAGGCCTCCGAAGCTTTCTTT. Its protein product is CSVEQGQASEAFF.

The chain links TRBV18 to TRBJ1-1, with D possibly being TRBD1 (6 bases). The CDR3 sequence is 17 residues long. Looked up from germline, CDR1 is KGHSH and CDR2 is LQKENI. V was clipped by 1 base and J by 1 base, with 16 bases between them. This CDR3 reads CASSPRGGGTSNTEAFF. The DNA of the CDR3 is TGTGCCAGCTCACCACGGGGAGGGGGGACATCGAACACTGAAGCTTTCTTT. The complete variable domain, with remaining parts taken from reference TRBV18 and TRBJ1-1, reads NAGVMQNPRHLVRRRGQEARLRCSPMKGHSHVYWYRQLPEEGLKFMVYLQKENIIDESGMPKERFSAEFPKEGPSILRIQQVVRGDSAAYFCASSPRGGGTSNTEAFFGQGTRLTVV.

There are a few counts of this clone. The CDR3 DNA follows: TGTGCCAGCAGCCCGAACAGGGGGGAGGATAACTATGGCTACACCTTC. Translation gives CASSPNRGEDNYGYTF. The chain carries TRBV2 and TRBJ1-2, with 8 bases lining up with TRBD1. CDR3 length: 16 residues. V lost 6 bases, J lost 1 base, and 10 bases stayed unmatched. Germline V CDR1 and CDR2: SNHLY, FYNNEI.

The chain joins TRBV19 to TRBJ1-5; D is perhaps TRBD1 (5 bases). Between the trimmed V and J ends, which lost 5 bases and 0 bases, there was a span of 11 bases. The CDR3 contains 15 residues. CDR1 is LNHDA, CDR2 SQIVND, per germline (reference sequence). The CDR3 nucleotides read TGTGCCAGTAGTCCAATGACAGTTAGCAATCAGCCCCAGCATTTT. This codes for CASSPMTVSNQPQHF.

This chain links TRBV6-5 with TRBJ1-2; 9 positions match TRBD1. J gave up 1 base and V 4 bases, and 1 base lay outside the gene matches. The CDR3 sequence is 14 residues long. Germline-derived CDR1 and CDR2 are MNHEY and SVGAGI. The CDR3 nucleotides are TGTGCCAGCAGTTTGGGACAGGGTAACTATGGCTACACCTTC. This codes for CASSLGQGNYGYTF.

The gene calls are TRBV7-2 and TRBJ1-2; 8 positions agree with TRBD1. The CDR3 runs to 15 residues. The germline CDR1 and CDR2 sequences are SGHTA and FQGNSA. The junction had 8 bases not matched to a gene; V was cut back by 5 bases and J by 3 bases. In nucleotides, the CDR3 is TGTGCCAGCAGCCCTGGACAGGGTGGCTACTATGGCTACACCTTC. Translating it yields CASSPGQGGYYGYTF.

To note about this clone: This sample includes further DNA sequences coding for the same CDR3. The chain is built from TRBV6-5 and TRBJ1-1, with D possibly TRBD1 on 5 matching bases. Germline CDR1 and CDR2: MNHEY and SVGAGI. V lost 0 bases and J lost 2, with 10 bases in between. The CDR3 covers 15 residues. The CDR3 DNA reads as TGTGCCAGCAGTTACTCGAGCAGGGCCAACACTGAAGCTTTCTTT. Translating it yields CASSYSSRANTEAFF.

The chain couples TRBV6-2 or TRBV6-3 to TRBJ1-5, with D possibly matching TRBD1 (6 bases). V was clipped by 5 bases and J by 5 bases, with 16 bases between them. Germline-derived CDR1 and CDR2 are MNHEY and SVGEGT. There are 15 residues in the CDR3. CDR3 sequence (DNA): TGTGCCAGCAGTCCCCTCAGGGGAGAGGATCAGCCCCAGCATTTT. As protein: CASSPLRGEDQPQHF.

The chain recombines TRBV4-3 with TRBJ2-2; D remains ambiguous. Trimming pared 1 base from V and 1 base from J, leaving 4 bases between. CDR3 length equals 14 residues. The germline V gene has CDR1 LGHNA and CDR2 YSLEER. The CDR3 DNA follows: TGCGCCAGCAGCCAAGGCAGGAACACCGGGGAGCTGTTTTTT. It codes for CASSQGRNTGELFF.

The V and J genes are TRBV5-1 and TRBJ2-1; the D gene is possibly TRBD1 (5 bases). Germline values: CDR1 SGHRS, CDR2 YFSETQ. V lost 3 bases and J 6 bases, leaving 13 bases between the germline ends. The CDR3 runs to 14 residues. CDR3 sequence: CASSYRGSINEQFF. The CDR3 bases are TGCGCCAGCAGCTATAGGGGCTCCATCAATGAGCAGTTCTTC.

This clone is a singleton in its sample. The rearrangement links TRBV12-3 or TRBV12-4 to TRBJ1-5; no firm D call. The CDR3 length is 13 residues. V was cut by 0 bases and J by 11 bases, with 11 bases left in between. This CDR3 reads CASSLAPGRAQHF. CDR3 bases: TGTGCCAGCAGTTTAGCGCCCGGGAGAGCCCAGCATTTT.

The chain carries TRBV29-1 and TRBJ2-3; a possible D gene is TRBD2 (6 bases). This CDR3 spans 14 amino acids. V gave up 8 bases and J gave up 4 bases, with 19 bases separating them. The V gene's germline CDR1 is SQVTM and CDR2 ANQGSEA. CDR3 in DNA: TGCAGCACGGCCCCAGGGAGGATATCAGATACGCAGTATTTT. Protein: CSTAPGRISDTQYF.

CDR3 DNA sequence: TGTGCCAGCAGCCAAGTGATAGGAGCGGGGGGAAGGGATACGCAGTATTTT. Encoded protein: CASSQVIGAGGRDTQYF. The chain recombines TRBV3-1 (or the pseudogene TRBV3-2) with TRBJ2-3; 9 bases are shared with TRBD2. Looked up from germline, CDR1 is LGHDT and CDR2 is YNNKEL (reference sequence). The trim removed 1 base at V and 6 bases at J, leaving 11 bases unmatched. The CDR3 length is 17 residues.

The rearrangement joins TRBV2 to TRBJ1-1, with D possibly being TRBD1 (5 bases). Trimming cost V 4 bases and J 3 bases, with 9 bases left between them. This CDR3 is 13 amino acids long. From germline, CDR1 is SNHLY and CDR2 FYNNEI. CDR3 amino acids: CASSAGWDTEAFF. In DNA, the CDR3 is TGTGCCAGCAGTGCAGGGTGGGACACTGAAGCTTTCTTT.

This chain links TRBV5-4 with TRBJ2-7; D is possibly TRBD1 (6 bases). The V and J ends lost 7 bases and 5 bases respectively, with 25 bases between them. Germline values: CDR1 SGHNT, CDR2 YYREEE (reference sequence). The CDR3 has 16 residues. DNA for the CDR3: TGTGCCAGCGTACCGAAGGAAAACAGGGTGTCTAACGAGCAGTACTTC. It yields the protein CASVPKENRVSNEQYF.

V usage is TRBV5-1 and J usage is TRBJ1-1, with D perhaps TRBD1 (6 bases). Germline lookup yields CDR1 SGHRS and CDR2 YFSETQ. V was clipped by 2 bases and J by 7 bases, with 18 bases between them. The CDR3 is 15 amino acids. In DNA, the CDR3 is TGCGCCAGCAGCTTCCTTCGTCGGACAGAGGATGAAGCTTTCTTT. Amino acids: CASSFLRRTEDEAFF.

The V and J genes are TRBV18 and TRBJ1-1; no clear D. This CDR3 region has 13 residues. V was shortened by 3 bases and J by 3 bases, with 8 bases between the two germline ends. Germline loops: CDR1 KGHSH, CDR2 LQKENI. This CDR3 is CASSPALYTEAFF. The CDR3 DNA reads as TGTGCCAGCTCACCCGCGCTCTACACTGAAGCTTTCTTT.